The 9 T cell receptor beta chains in this list originate from one sample, sequenced in a study of blood T cell repertoires in COVID-19. Libraries were prepared by immunoSEQ multiplex PCR; TCRdb keeps only in-frame clonotypes and omits some of them. The sample holds over 250,000 clones, around 89% seen once. Sequences were obtained from PBMCs or T cells enriched from blood (not recorded which). These receptor sequences come from a woman between 55 and 75 years old in a cohort exposed to, infected with or recovered from COVID-19 (not recorded which).

The CDR3 region is CASSLPPGGGGSNQPQHF. CDR3 in DNA: TGTGCCAGCAGCCTACCCCCCGGGGGGGGAGGGTCCAATCAGCCCCAGCATTTT. The chain has TRBV28 and TRBJ1-5, with TRBD1 as a possible D gene (5 bases). This CDR3 has 18 amino acids. Germline CDR1 reads MDHEN; CDR2 reads SYDVKM. V lost 6 bases and J lost 3, with 24 bases in between.

The chain links TRBV12-3 or TRBV12-4 to TRBJ2-7; D gene uncertain. Trimming pared 0 bases from V and 5 bases from J, leaving 2 bases between. CDR3 length: 11 residues. CDR3 in amino acids: CASSLANEQYF. The CDR3 DNA reads TGTGCCAGCAGTTTAGCTAACGAGCAGTACTTC.

V is TRBV5-1 and J is TRBJ1-1; 9 bases map to TRBD1. The CDR3 runs to 17 residues. CDR1 is SGHRS and CDR2 is YFSETQ in the germline V gene. The trim removed 4 bases at V and 0 bases at J, leaving 10 bases unmatched. The CDR3 reads CASSGMGQGSMNTEAFF. The CDR3 DNA reads TGCGCCAGCAGCGGTATGGGACAGGGCTCTATGAACACTGAAGCTTTCTTT.

This chain connects TRBV18 to TRBJ2-7, with TRBD2 matching over 8 bases. Looked up from germline, CDR1 is KGHSH and CDR2 is LQKENI. The CDR3 covers 15 residues. After removal of 6 bases from V and 0 bases from J, the junction contained 7 bases not matched to a gene. CDR3 protein: CASSPNGGVSYEQYF. The CDR3 bases are TGTGCCAGCTCTCCTAACGGGGGGGTCTCCTACGAGCAGTACTTC.

The chain combines TRBV15 with TRBJ2-2, with TRBD1 matching over 7 bases. The CDR3 extends over 16 amino acids. Germline V CDR1 and CDR2: LNHNV, YYDKDF (reference sequence). The V segment lost 0 bases and the J segment 0 bases; nucleotides outside the gene matches: 1. The CDR3 DNA is TGTGCCACCAGCAGAGAGCAGGGGGCGAACACCGGGGAGCTGTTTTTT. It yields the protein CATSREQGANTGELFF.

This rearrangement joins TRBV14 to TRBJ2-3; D might be TRBD2 (5 bases). Germline-derived CDR1 and CDR2 are SGHDN and FVKESK. This CDR3 region has 17 residues. V was cut by 4 bases and J by 3 bases, with 20 bases left in between. The CDR3 sequence is CASSPGLLVFSTDTQYF. The CDR3 DNA reads TGTGCCAGCAGCCCGGGGTTGCTAGTATTCTCAACAGATACGCAGTATTTT.

The chain joins TRBV7-2 to TRBJ2-5, with 7 bases identical to TRBD1. From germline, CDR1 is SGHTA and CDR2 FQGNSA. V dropped 5 bases and J dropped 1; count of bases not matched to a gene: 7. The CDR3 loop spans 15 amino acids. The CDR3 loop reads CASSGRDRVQETQYF. DNA for the CDR3: TGTGCCAGCAGCGGCCGAGACAGGGTCCAAGAGACCCAGTACTTC.

The chain combines TRBV12-3 or TRBV12-4 with TRBJ1-2; D not resolved. This CDR3 is built from 12 residues. V shed 6 bases and J shed 8 bases, with 13 bases lying between them. The CDR3 DNA is TGTGCCAGCAGCCCCCAAAACTGGGGCTACACCTTC. This codes for CASSPQNWGYTF.

This chain uses TRBV30 with TRBJ1-3; tentative D call: TRBD1 (6 bases). Trimming removed 2 bases at V and 4 bases at J, with 15 bases between. The CDR3 extends over 15 amino acids. Germline V gene lookup returns CDR1 GTSNPN and CDR2 SVGIG (reference sequence). DNA for the CDR3: TGTGCCTGGAGTCCCGTCGGAAGGGGGGGAAACACCATATATTTT. Translating it yields CAWSPVGRGGNTIYF.